This T cell receptor beta chain was recorded in a study of blood T cells in healthy people across ages. The germline V gene encodes CDR1 LGHNA and CDR2 YSLEER. CDR3 length: 13 residues. Trimming removed 3 bases from V and 8 bases from J; junction bases left unmatched: 2. A second PCR of roughly 7 to 11 cycles used a sample-barcoded 5' primer and a J-beta primer mix. TCRdb re-called the 5' RACE reads through MiXCR, storing one row per CDR3 protein. The table shows around 520,000 distinct CDR3 sequences, with about 29% occurring only once. Per sample, a minimum of 6.5 million PBMCs were isolated. This clonotype was seen a few times. These data were also reused for a study on T cells of mothers and their children. That report notes: The people who donated were a few healthy Caucasian mothers and their six children.

The clonotype originates from a boy younger than 10 in good health. The sample was blood. The rearrangement joins TRBV4-3 to TRBJ1-2; 11 nucleotides line up with TRBD1. This CDR3 reads CASSHGQGAGYTF. The DNA of the CDR3 is TGCGCCAGCAGCCACGGACAGGGGGCGGGCTACACCTTC.